This T cell receptor beta chain was identified in a study of CD8 T cells in ankylosing spondylitis. Deletions cut 0 bases from V and 6 bases from J, with 11 bases between. CDR3 length: 15 residues. Per the germline V gene, CDR1 is MNHEY and CDR2 is SVGEGT. Quantitative barcoded 5'-RACE was used to prepare TCR beta libraries. Each CDR3 protein gets one entry after TCRdb re-called the 5' RACE reads with MiXCR. The sample has about 160,000 distinct CDR3 sequences, around 9.6% seen once. The study's findings and limits: Earlier authors reported some of these motif variants in reactive arthritis synovial fluid and blood. Disease-linked clones reportedly showed significant enrichment in matched ankylosing spondylitis synovial fluid.

Only a few counts were recorded for this clonotype. Its antigen is not known. The TCR comes from a female donor with ankylosing spondylitis or in good health (not recorded which). The sample taken for sequencing was blood, either unsorted or a sorted T cell fraction (not recorded which). The rearrangement links TRBV6-2 or TRBV6-3 to TRBJ2-2; D is uncertain. This CDR3 is CASSYSGPYPGELFF. CDR3 DNA: TGTGCCAGCAGTTACTCCGGACCCTACCCCGGGGAGCTGTTTTTT.